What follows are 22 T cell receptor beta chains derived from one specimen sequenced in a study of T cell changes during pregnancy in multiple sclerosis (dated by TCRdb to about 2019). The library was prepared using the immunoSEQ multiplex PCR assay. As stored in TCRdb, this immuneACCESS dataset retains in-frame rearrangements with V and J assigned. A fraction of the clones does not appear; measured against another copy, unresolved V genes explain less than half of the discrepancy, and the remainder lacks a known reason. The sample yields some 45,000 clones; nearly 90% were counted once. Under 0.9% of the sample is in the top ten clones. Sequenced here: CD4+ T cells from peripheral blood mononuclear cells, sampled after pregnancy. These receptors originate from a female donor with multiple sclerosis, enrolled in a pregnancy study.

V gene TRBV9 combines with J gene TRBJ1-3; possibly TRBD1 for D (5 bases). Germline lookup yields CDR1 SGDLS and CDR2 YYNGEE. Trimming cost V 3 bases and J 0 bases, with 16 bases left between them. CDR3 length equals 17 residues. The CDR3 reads CASSGRRDGSSGNTIYF. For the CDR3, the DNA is TGTGCCAGCAGCGGACGACGGGACGGGAGCTCTGGAAACACCATATATTTT. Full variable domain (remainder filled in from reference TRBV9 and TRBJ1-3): DSGVTQTPKHLITATGQRVTLRCSPRSGDLSVYWYQQSLDQGLQFLIQYYNGEERAKGNILERFSAQQFPDLHSELNLSSLELGDSALYFCASSGRRDGSSGNTIYFGEGSWLTVV.

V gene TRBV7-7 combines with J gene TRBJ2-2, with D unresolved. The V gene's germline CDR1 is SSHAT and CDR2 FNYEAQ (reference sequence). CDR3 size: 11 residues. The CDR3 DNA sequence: TGTGCTAGATCGAACACCGGGGAGCTGTTTTTT. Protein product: CARSNTGELFF.

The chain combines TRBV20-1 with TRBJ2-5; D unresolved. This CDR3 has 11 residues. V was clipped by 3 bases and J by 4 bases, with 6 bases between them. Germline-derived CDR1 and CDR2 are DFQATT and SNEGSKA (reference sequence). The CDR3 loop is CSARGTETQYF. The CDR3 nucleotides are TGCAGTGCTAGGGGCACAGAGACCCAGTACTTC.

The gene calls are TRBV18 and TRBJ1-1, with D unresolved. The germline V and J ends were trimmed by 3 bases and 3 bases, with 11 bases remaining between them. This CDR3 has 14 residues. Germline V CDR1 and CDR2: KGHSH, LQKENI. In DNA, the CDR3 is TGTGCCAGCTCACCCTTACGGGGTGACACTGAAGCTTTCTTT. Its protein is CASSPLRGDTEAFF.

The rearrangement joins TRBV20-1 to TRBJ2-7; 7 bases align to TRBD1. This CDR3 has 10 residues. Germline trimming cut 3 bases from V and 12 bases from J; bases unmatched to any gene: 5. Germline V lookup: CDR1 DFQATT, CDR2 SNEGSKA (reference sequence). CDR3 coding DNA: TGCAGTGCTAGTGGACAGGACCCGTACTTC. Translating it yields CSASGQDPYF.

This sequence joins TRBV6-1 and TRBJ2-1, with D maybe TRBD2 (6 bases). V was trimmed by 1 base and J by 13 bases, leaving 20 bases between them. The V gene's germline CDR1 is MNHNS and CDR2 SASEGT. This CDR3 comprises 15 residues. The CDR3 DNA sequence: TGTGCCAGCAGTGAAGGCCGGACTAACCCATGGACACAGTTCTTC. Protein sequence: CASSEGRTNPWTQFF.

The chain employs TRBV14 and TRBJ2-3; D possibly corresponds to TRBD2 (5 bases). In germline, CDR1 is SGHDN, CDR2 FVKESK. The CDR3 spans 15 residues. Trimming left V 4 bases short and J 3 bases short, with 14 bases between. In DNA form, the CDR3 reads TGTGCCAGCAGCCGAGTCAGAGGGTTAACAGATACGCAGTATTTT. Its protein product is CASSRVRGLTDTQYF.

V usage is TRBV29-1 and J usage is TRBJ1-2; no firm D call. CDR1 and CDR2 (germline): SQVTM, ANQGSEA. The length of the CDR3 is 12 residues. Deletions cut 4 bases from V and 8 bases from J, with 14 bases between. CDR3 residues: CSVASLRRGYTF. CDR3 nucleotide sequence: TGCAGCGTTGCGTCCCTTAGGAGAGGCTACACCTTC.

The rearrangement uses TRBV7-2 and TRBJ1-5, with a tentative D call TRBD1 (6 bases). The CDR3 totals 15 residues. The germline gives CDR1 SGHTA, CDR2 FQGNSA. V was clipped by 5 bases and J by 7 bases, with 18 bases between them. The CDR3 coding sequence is TGTGCCAGCAGCCCGAGGGCGACAGGTCAGCAGCCCCAGCATTTT. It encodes CASSPRATGQQPQHF.

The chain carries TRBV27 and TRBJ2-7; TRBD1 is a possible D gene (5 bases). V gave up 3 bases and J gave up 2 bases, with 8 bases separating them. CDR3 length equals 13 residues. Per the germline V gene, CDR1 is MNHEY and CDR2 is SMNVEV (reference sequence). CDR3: CASSFRQTYEQYF. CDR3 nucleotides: TGTGCCAGCAGTTTCCGACAGACCTACGAGCAGTACTTC.

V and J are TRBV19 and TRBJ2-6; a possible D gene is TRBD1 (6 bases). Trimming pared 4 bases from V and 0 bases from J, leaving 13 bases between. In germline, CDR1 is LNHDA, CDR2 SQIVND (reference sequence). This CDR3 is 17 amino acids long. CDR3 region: CASSKGHQFSGANVLTF. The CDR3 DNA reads TGTGCCAGTAGTAAGGGACACCAATTCTCTGGGGCCAACGTCCTGACTTTC.

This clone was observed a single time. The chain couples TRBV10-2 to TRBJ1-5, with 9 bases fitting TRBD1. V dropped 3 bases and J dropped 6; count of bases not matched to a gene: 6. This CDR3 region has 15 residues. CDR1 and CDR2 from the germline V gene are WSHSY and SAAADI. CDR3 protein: CASSDAGQGSQPQHF. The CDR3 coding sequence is TGCGCCAGCAGTGATGCGGGACAGGGCTCTCAGCCCCAGCATTTT.

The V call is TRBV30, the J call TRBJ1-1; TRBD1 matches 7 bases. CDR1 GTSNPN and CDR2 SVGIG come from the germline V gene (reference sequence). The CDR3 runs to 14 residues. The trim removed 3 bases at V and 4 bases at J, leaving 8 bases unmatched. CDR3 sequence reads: CAWRLRGRGTEAFF. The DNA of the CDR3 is TGTGCCTGGAGATTAAGGGGGCGAGGCACTGAAGCTTTCTTT.

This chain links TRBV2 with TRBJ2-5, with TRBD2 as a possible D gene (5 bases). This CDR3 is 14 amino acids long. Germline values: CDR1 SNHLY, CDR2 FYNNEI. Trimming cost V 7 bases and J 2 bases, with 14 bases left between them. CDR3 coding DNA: TGTGCCAGCACGAGGGAAATGGGGCAAGAGACCCAGTACTTC. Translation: CASTREMGQETQYF.

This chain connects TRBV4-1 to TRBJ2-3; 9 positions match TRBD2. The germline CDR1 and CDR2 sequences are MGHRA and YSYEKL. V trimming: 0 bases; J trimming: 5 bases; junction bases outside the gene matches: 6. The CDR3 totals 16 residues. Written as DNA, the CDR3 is TGCGCCAGCAGCCAAGAGGGCGGGGGGGCAGGAGATACGCAGTATTTT. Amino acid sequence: CASSQEGGGAGDTQYF.

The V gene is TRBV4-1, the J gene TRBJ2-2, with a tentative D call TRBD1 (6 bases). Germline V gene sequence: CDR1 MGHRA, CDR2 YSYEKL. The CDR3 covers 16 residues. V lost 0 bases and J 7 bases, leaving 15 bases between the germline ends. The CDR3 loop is CASSQDEGEQGGELFF. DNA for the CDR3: TGCGCCAGCAGCCAAGATGAAGGGGAACAGGGCGGGGAGCTGTTTTTT.

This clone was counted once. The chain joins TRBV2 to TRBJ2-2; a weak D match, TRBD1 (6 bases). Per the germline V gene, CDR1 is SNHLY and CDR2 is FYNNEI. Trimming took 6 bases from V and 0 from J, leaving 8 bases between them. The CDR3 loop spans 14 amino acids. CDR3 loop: CASRWTANTGELFF. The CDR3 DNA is TGTGCCAGCAGATGGACAGCGAACACCGGGGAGCTGTTTTTT.

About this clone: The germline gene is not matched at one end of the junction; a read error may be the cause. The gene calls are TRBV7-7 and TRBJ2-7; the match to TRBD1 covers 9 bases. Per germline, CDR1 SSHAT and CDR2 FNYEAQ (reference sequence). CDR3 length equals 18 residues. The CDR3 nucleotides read TGTGCTAGCAGCCACCGGGACAGGGCTTTACTTAGCTCCTACGAGCAGTACTTC. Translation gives CASSHRDRALLSSYEQYF.

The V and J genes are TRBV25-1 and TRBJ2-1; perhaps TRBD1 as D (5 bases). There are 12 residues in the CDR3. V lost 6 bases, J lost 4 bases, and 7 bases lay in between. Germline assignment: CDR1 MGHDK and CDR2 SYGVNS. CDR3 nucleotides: TGTGCCAGCAGCAGACAGTACAATGAGCAGTTCTTC. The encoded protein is CASSRQYNEQFF.

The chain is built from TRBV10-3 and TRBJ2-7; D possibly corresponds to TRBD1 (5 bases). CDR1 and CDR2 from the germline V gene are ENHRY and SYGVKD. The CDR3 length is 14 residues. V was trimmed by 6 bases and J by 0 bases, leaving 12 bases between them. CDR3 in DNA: TGTGCCATCAGCGCCACCCAGGGCTCCTACGAGCAGTACTTC. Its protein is CAISATQGSYEQYF.

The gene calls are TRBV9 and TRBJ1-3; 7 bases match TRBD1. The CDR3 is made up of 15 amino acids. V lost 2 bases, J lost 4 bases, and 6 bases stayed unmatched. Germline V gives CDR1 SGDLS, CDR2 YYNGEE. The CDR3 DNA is TGTGCCAGCAGCGTCGGGACAGTAGGAGGAAACACCATATATTTT. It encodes CASSVGTVGGNTIYF.

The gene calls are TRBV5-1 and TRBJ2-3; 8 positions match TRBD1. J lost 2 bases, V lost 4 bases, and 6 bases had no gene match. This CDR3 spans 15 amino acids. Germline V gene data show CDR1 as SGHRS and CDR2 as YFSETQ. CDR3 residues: CASSPQTGDTDTQYF. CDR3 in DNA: TGCGCCAGCAGCCCACAGACAGGGGACACAGATACGCAGTATTTT.